Sequencing of this T cell receptor (beta chain) was carried out in a study of T cells in Graves' hyperthyroidism and ophthalmopathy. Study-level points and caveats: The model identified upcoming ophthalmopathy a median roughly 6 months ahead of onset.

This clonotype was detected many times. Its antigen remains unknown. Template material for amplifying TCR beta CDR3 regions consisted of RNA transcripts. When the TCR CDR3 underwent first-round RT-PCR, the HTBI primer set was used. One entry per CDR3 protein, called by TCRdb with MiXCR from the multiplex PCR reads. Of fewer than 850,000 distinct CDR3 sequences listed, about 18% were seen once; the top ten hold around 15%. Uncontrolled infection, other autoimmune disease, pregnancy or lactation led to exclusion. V was pared by 6 bases and J by 1 base, with 4 bases of the junction left unmatched. CDR3 size: 14 residues. Germline CDR1 reads MNHNS; CDR2 reads SASEGT.

The sample comprised blood. This chain uses TRBV6-1 with TRBJ1-2; 8 bases are a match to TRBD1. This receptor was obtained from a man in his forties or fifties with Graves' hyperthyroidism. The CDR3 DNA is TGTGCCAGCAGCCCGACAGGGGTTAACTATGGCTACACCTTC. It translates to CASSPTGVNYGYTF.